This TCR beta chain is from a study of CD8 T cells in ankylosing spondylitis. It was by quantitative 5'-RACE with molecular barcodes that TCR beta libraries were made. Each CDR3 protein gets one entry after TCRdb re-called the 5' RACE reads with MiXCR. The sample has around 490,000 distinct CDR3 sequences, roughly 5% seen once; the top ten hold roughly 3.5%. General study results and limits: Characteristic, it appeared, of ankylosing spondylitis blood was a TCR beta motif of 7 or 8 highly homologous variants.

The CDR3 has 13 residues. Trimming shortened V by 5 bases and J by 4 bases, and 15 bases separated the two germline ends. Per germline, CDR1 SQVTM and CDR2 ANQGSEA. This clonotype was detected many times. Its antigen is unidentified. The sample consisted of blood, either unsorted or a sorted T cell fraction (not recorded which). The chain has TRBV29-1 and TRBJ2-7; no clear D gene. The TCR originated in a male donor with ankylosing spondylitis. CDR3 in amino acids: CSVTSTARYEQYF. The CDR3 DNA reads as TGCAGCGTTACTTCTACGGCTCGATACGAGCAGTACTTC.